The 14 T cell receptor beta chains in this list originate from one sample, sequenced in a study of blood T cell repertoires in COVID-19. TCRdb's table, derived via immunoSEQ multiplex PCR, lists solely in-frame clones and lacks some. Of hundreds of thousands of clones in the sample, under 95% were seen once. Sequencing was done on a sample of peripheral blood. These receptors originate from a woman between 18 and 29 years old who had recovered from COVID-19.

V and J are TRBV13 and TRBJ2-1, with 9 bases matching TRBD1. The CDR3 runs to 16 residues. Losses at the gene ends were 4 bases for V and 10 bases for J; bases not matched to a gene: 14. Germline loops: CDR1 PRHDT, CDR2 FYEKMQ (reference sequence). The CDR3 sequence: CASSSGRDRAFSEQFF. The CDR3 nucleotides are TGTGCCAGCAGCTCGGGCCGGGACAGGGCCTTCAGCGAGCAGTTCTTC.

The gene calls are TRBV2 and TRBJ2-2, with 7 bases lining up with TRBD2. The germline CDR1 and CDR2 sequences are SNHLY and FYNNEI. V lost 4 bases, J lost 5 bases, and 1 base stayed unmatched. The CDR3 consists of 13 residues. The DNA for the CDR3 is TGTGCCAGCAGTGTCGGGAGGACCGGGGAGCTGTTTTTT. Translating gives CASSVGRTGELFF.

This chain uses TRBV14 with TRBJ1-2; TRBD1 matches at 7 bases. The CDR3 consists of 14 residues. Germline V CDR1 and CDR2: SGHDN, FVKESK. The V segment lost 0 bases and the J segment 7 bases; nucleotides outside the gene matches: 5. CDR3 region: CASSQDRGMSGYTF. DNA for the CDR3: TGTGCCAGCAGCCAAGACAGGGGGATGAGTGGCTACACCTTC.

The gene calls are TRBV11-3 and TRBJ1-1, with D uncertain. This CDR3 region has 14 residues. V lost 1 base, J lost 3 bases, and 9 bases lay in between. CDR1 and CDR2 from the germline V gene are SGHNT and YENEEA. This CDR3 reads CASSLGGRDTEAFF. As DNA, the CDR3 is TGTGCCAGCAGCTTAGGTGGGCGAGACACTGAAGCTTTCTTT.

The chain is built from TRBV7-2 and TRBJ2-2, with TRBD1 as a possible D gene (6 bases). This CDR3 is 15 amino acids long. Germline V gene data show CDR1 as SGHTA and CDR2 as FQGNSA. V lost 3 bases and J lost 6, with 14 bases in between. In DNA, the CDR3 is TGTGCCAGCAGCTTCGCGCAGGGGATAGCCGGGGAGCTGTTTTTT. It encodes CASSFAQGIAGELFF.

J is TRBJ2-1 and V is TRBV9, with 10 bases that match TRBD2. Germline assignment: CDR1 SGDLS and CDR2 YYNGEE. V gave up 0 bases and J gave up 8 bases; unmatched junction bases: 8. This CDR3 spans 16 amino acids. The CDR3 sequence: CASSVASGGFVHEQFF. CDR3 coding DNA: TGTGCCAGCAGCGTAGCTAGCGGGGGCTTCGTGCATGAGCAGTTCTTC.

This clone was detected once. The chain uses TRBV12-2 and TRBJ2-7; the DNA was not used to check the table's D call, TRBD1. TRBV12-2 is a pseudogene locus. The CDR3 totals 18 residues. Here the CDR3 DNA reads TGTGCAAGTCGCTTAGTTATAGGGACAGGCGGCCTCCTAGACGAGCAGTACGTC. Encoded protein: CASRLVIGTGGLLDEQYV.

This chain connects TRBV5-8 to TRBJ2-1; D gene uncertain. V lost 4 bases to trimming and J lost 0 bases, with 8 bases between them. There are 14 residues in the CDR3. Germline CDR1 and CDR2: SGHTS and YDEGEE. DNA for the CDR3: TGTGCCAGCAGCCCCTCGAGCTCCTACAATGAGCAGTTCTTC. This sequence encodes CASSPSSSYNEQFF.

The chain joins TRBV7-2 to TRBJ2-5, with TRBD2 matching 7 bases. V trimming: 3 bases; J trimming: 5 bases; junction bases outside the gene matches: 6. The germline V gene encodes CDR1 SGHTA and CDR2 FQGNSA. This CDR3 spans 14 amino acids. The CDR3 DNA follows: TGTGCCAGCAGCTTTATTTTCGGGAGGGAGACCCAGTACTTC. Protein: CASSFIFGRETQYF.

The chain carries TRBV7-2 and TRBJ1-6; TRBD1 might be the D (6 bases). CDR1 is SGHTA, CDR2 FQGNSA, per germline. The CDR3 length is 15 residues. V lost 3 bases to trimming and J lost 8 bases, with 14 bases between them. This chain's CDR3 is CASSFSGGGDSPLHF. The CDR3 DNA follows: TGTGCCAGCAGCTTTAGCGGGGGCGGCGATTCACCCCTCCACTTT.

The V gene is TRBV6-5, the J gene TRBJ2-2; the match to TRBD1 covers 7 bases. Unmatched junction bases numbered 4, after V lost 5 bases and J lost 1 base. This CDR3 is built from 15 residues. Looked up from germline, CDR1 is MNHEY and CDR2 is SVGAGI. The CDR3, as DNA: TGTGCCAGCAGTAGATACAGGGGGAACACCGGGGAGCTGTTTTTT. It yields the protein CASSRYRGNTGELFF.

The chain links TRBV18 to TRBJ2-1; tentative D call: TRBD2 (5 bases). Trimming left V 4 bases short and J 8 bases short, with 12 bases between. The CDR3 loop spans 13 amino acids. Per germline, CDR1 KGHSH and CDR2 LQKENI. As DNA, the CDR3 is TGTGCCAGCTCACGGGAGCGTCGGGATGAGCAGTTCTTC. As protein: CASSRERRDEQFF.

The J gene is TRBJ2-2, the V gene TRBV3-1 (or the pseudogene TRBV3-2); 7 bases map to TRBD2. Unmatched junction bases numbered 8, after V lost 4 bases and J lost 6 bases. Germline CDR1 and CDR2: LGHDT and YNNKEL (reference sequence). CDR3 size: 15 residues. The DNA of the CDR3 is TGTGCCAGCAGCCTCTTGACTAGCCCGTCCGGGGAGCTGTTTTTT. Translated: CASSLLTSPSGELFF.

This chain uses TRBV7-9 with TRBJ1-2; no firm D call. The ends were cut back, 2 bases at V and 8 bases at J, with 12 bases in the middle. The CDR3 spans 13 residues. Looked up from germline, CDR1 is SEHNR and CDR2 is FQNEAQ (reference sequence). The CDR3 spells CASSLTPRNGYTF. DNA of the CDR3: TGTGCCAGCAGCTTAACCCCCAGAAACGGCTACACCTTC.